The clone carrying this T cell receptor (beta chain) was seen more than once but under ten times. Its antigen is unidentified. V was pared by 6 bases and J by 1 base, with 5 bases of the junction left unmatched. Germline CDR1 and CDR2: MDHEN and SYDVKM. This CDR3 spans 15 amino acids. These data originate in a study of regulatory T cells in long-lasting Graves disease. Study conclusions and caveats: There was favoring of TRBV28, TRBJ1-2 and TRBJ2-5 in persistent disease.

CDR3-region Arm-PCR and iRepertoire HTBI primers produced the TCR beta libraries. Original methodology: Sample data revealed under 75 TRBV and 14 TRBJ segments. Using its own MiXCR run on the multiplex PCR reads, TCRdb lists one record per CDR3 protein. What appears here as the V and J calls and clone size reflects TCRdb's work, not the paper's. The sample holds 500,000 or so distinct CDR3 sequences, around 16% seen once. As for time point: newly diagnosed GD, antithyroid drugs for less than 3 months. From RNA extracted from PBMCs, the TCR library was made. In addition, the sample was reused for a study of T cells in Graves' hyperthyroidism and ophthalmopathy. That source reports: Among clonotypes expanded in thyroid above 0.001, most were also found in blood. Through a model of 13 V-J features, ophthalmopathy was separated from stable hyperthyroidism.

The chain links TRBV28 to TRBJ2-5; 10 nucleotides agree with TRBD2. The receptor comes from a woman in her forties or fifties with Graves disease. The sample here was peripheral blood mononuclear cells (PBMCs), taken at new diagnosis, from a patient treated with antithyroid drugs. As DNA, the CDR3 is TGTGCCAGCAGCCTAGCGGGGGTATTCCAAGAGACCCAGTACTTC. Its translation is CASSLAGVFQETQYF.